Below are 24 T cell receptor beta chains sequenced from a single sample in a study of blood T cell repertoires in COVID-19. Produced via immunoSEQ multiplex PCR; TCRdb's table is partial and in-frame only. The table includes 150,000 to 200,000 clones, around 80% detected once. Sequencing used peripheral blood. The receptors were sampled from a man younger than 45 with active or convalescent COVID-19.

J is TRBJ2-3 and V is TRBV27; 7 positions agree with TRBD2. J lost 4 bases, V lost 4 bases, and 5 bases had no gene match. The CDR3 spans 14 residues. Germline V gives CDR1 MNHEY, CDR2 SMNVEV (reference sequence). The CDR3 DNA reads as TGTGCCAGCAGTTCGGGGGGTGCTCCAGATACGCAGTATTTT. This gives the protein CASSSGGAPDTQYF.

The V gene is TRBV15, the J gene TRBJ2-6, with unresolved D. Germline loops: CDR1 LNHNV, CDR2 YYDKDF (reference sequence). V dropped 0 bases and J dropped 4 bases, with 4 bases sitting between them. This CDR3 contains 14 residues. The CDR3 bases are TGTGCCACCAGCAGAGACTACGGGGCCAACGTCCTGACTTTC. This gives the protein CATSRDYGANVLTF. Full variable domain (outside the CDR3, taken from reference TRBV15 and TRBJ2-6): DAMVIQNPRYQVTQFGKPVTLSCSQTLNHNVMYWYQQKSSQAPKLLFHYYDKDFNNEADTPDNFQSRRPNTSFCFLDIRSPGLGDTAMYLCATSRDYGANVLTFGAGSRLTVL.

This chain links TRBV19 with TRBJ1-5, with D unclear. With 4 bases removed from V and 0 bases from J, the gap between germline ends came to 10 bases. This CDR3 region has 15 residues. Germline V gives CDR1 LNHDA, CDR2 SQIVND (reference sequence). The CDR3, as DNA: TGTGCCAGTAGTACGCAGGAGGCTAGCAATCAGCCCCAGCATTTT. Its protein product is CASSTQEASNQPQHF.

The V call is TRBV6-2 or TRBV6-3, the J call TRBJ2-1; D is undetermined. CDR1 MNHEY and CDR2 SVGEGT come from the germline V gene. Trimming pared 6 bases from V and 3 bases from J, leaving 9 bases between. CDR3 length equals 13 residues. CDR3 sequence (DNA): TGTGCCAGCAGCTCCGGGTTCTACAATGAGCAGTTCTTC. It codes for CASSSGFYNEQFF.

This clone has only a few counts. Other DNA variants within this sample encode the same CDR3. The chain joins TRBV29-1 to TRBJ2-3, with 9 bases fitting TRBD1. CDR1 and CDR2 from the germline V gene are SQVTM and ANQGSEA. After removal of 6 bases from V and 1 base from J, the junction contained 2 bases not matched to a gene. This CDR3 spans 13 amino acids. CDR3 nucleotide sequence: TGCAGCGTAGACAGGGGGGGCACAGATACGCAGTATTTT. It codes for CSVDRGGTDTQYF.

The rearrangement uses TRBV6-1 and TRBJ1-5; TRBD1 aligns across 8 bases. This CDR3 has 15 amino acids. Germline V gives CDR1 MNHNS, CDR2 SASEGT. J gave up 2 bases and V 3 bases, and 3 bases lay outside the gene matches. The chain's CDR3 is CASSDMTGGNQPQHF. CDR3 coding DNA: TGTGCCAGCAGTGACATGACAGGGGGCAATCAGCCCCAGCATTTT.

The chain recombines TRBV19 with TRBJ1-1, with D possibly matching TRBD1 (5 bases). The ends were cut back, 7 bases at V and 1 base at J, with 13 bases in the middle. In germline, CDR1 is LNHDA, CDR2 SQIVND (reference sequence). The CDR3 has 14 residues. The CDR3 is CASNVGPRNTEAFF. In DNA, the CDR3 is TGTGCCAGTAACGTGGGGCCTCGGAACACTGAAGCTTTCTTT.

The chain joins TRBV28 to TRBJ1-1; 11 nucleotides align to TRBD1. With 4 bases clipped from V and 5 bases from J, the junction kept 9 bases outside the gene matches. This CDR3 region has 16 residues. Germline-derived CDR1 and CDR2 are MDHEN and SYDVKM. CDR3 nucleotide sequence: TGTGCCAGCAGTTCCGGACAGGGGGCTCTCCAGACTGAAGCTTTCTTT. This sequence encodes CASSSGQGALQTEAFF.

V usage is TRBV12-3 or TRBV12-4 and J usage is TRBJ1-6; D might be TRBD1 (5 bases). The CDR3 totals 11 residues. Trimming removed 5 bases at V and 15 bases at J, with 11 bases between. This CDR3 is CASSAQVVLHF. The CDR3, as DNA: TGTGCCAGCAGTGCACAGGTCGTCCTCCACTTT.

This clone was counted between two and nine times. The rearrangement links TRBV5-1 to TRBJ1-1; weak D call: TRBD1 (5 bases). Germline V gene data show CDR1 as SGHRS and CDR2 as YFSETQ. Trimming shortened V by 0 bases and J by 1 base, and 10 bases separated the two germline ends. This CDR3 region has 15 residues. The CDR3, as DNA: TGCGCCAGCAGCTTGGGCGAGACAGCGAACACTGAAGCTTTCTTT. This gives the protein CASSLGETANTEAFF.

The J gene is TRBJ1-4, the V gene TRBV7-9; D ambiguous. V lost 6 bases and J lost 0, with 11 bases in between. Germline loops: CDR1 SEHNR, CDR2 FQNEAQ (reference sequence). The CDR3 has 15 amino acids. The CDR3 nucleotides are TGTGCCAGCAGACCGCAGGTTGCAACTAATGAAAAACTGTTTTTT. Translating gives CASRPQVATNEKLFF.

The V call is TRBV29-1, the J call TRBJ2-1; 10 bases align to TRBD2. CDR3 length equals 16 residues. The germline V gene has CDR1 SQVTM and CDR2 ANQGSEA. The V gene end was trimmed by 4 bases and the J gene end by 6 bases; junction bases not matched to a gene: 12. This chain's CDR3 is CSVVSDLAGVGNEQFF. The DNA of the CDR3 is TGCAGCGTTGTATCTGATCTAGCGGGAGTGGGCAATGAGCAGTTCTTC.

J is TRBJ2-7 and V is TRBV28; TRBD1 matches 8 bases. Germline values: CDR1 MDHEN, CDR2 SYDVKM. This CDR3 is 14 amino acids long. The V segment lost 7 bases and the J segment 4 bases; nucleotides outside the gene matches: 9. The CDR3 spells CASTTGTGLYEQYF. CDR3 coding DNA: TGTGCCAGCACAACCGGGACAGGACTTTACGAGCAGTACTTC.

This chain joins TRBV7-8 and TRBJ2-5; possibly TRBD2 for D (5 bases). The CDR3 is made up of 13 amino acids. CDR1 is SGHVS, CDR2 FQNEAQ, per germline. V was trimmed by 5 bases and J by 7 bases, leaving 14 bases between them. CDR3 sequence: CASSINKRATQYF. CDR3 nucleotide sequence: TGTGCCAGCAGCATAAACAAGAGGGCGACCCAGTACTTC.

V and J are TRBV2 and TRBJ2-7, with D perhaps TRBD1 (5 bases). CDR3 size: 13 residues. Germline V gene lookup returns CDR1 SNHLY and CDR2 FYNNEI. Trimming left V 3 bases short and J 3 bases short, with 9 bases between. The CDR3 nucleotides are TGTGCCAGCAGTGAGGTACAGGTCTACGAGCAGTACGTC. Translation gives CASSEVQVYEQYV.

Details on this clone: The junction departs from the called germline gene at one end, perhaps through a read error. The CDR3 sequence is CASSLERSGGETQYF. In DNA form, the CDR3 reads TGTGCTAGCAGCTTAGAGCGTAGCGGGGGTGAGACCCAGTACTTC. The rearrangement joins TRBV7-7 to TRBJ2-5; 9 positions match TRBD2. CDR1 is SSHAT, CDR2 FNYEAQ, per germline (reference sequence). CDR3 length: 15 amino acids.

To note about this clone: Relative to the germline gene, one junction end is altered; a read error may explain this. V and J are TRBV19 and TRBJ1-4; no clear D. CDR1 and CDR2 from the germline V gene are LNHDA and SQIVND (reference sequence). The CDR3 consists of 14 residues. In nucleotides, the CDR3 is TGTGCCAGTAGTATAGCGGAGAAGAATGGAAAACTGTTTTTT. Its protein product is CASSIAEKNGKLFF.

The chain links TRBV5-5 to TRBJ2-1, with D perhaps matching TRBD2 (5 bases). CDR3 length: 15 residues. Germline V CDR1 and CDR2: SGHKS, YYEKEE (reference sequence). Between the trimmed V and J ends, which lost 5 bases and 8 bases, there was a span of 20 bases. CDR3 DNA sequence: TGTGCCAGCAGAGCTTGGGCTAGCTCTATCGATGAGCAGTTCTTC. It translates to CASRAWASSIDEQFF.

The chain joins TRBV5-1 to TRBJ1-1; 8 bases map to TRBD1. The CDR3 is 13 amino acids. V shed 3 bases, J shed 3 bases, and the junction held 1 base outside the gene matches. Germline V lookup: CDR1 SGHRS, CDR2 YFSETQ. The CDR3 reads CASSSTGDTEAFF. For the CDR3, the DNA is TGCGCCAGCAGCTCGACAGGGGACACTGAAGCTTTCTTT.

Comments on this clone: Other DNA sequences of this sample code for an identical CDR3. The chain combines TRBV9 with TRBJ1-1; 10 positions agree with TRBD1. The CDR3 loop spans 15 amino acids. V was clipped by 3 bases and J by 5 bases; unmatched bases: 7. Germline CDR1 reads SGDLS; CDR2 reads YYNGEE. Here the CDR3 DNA reads TGTGCCAGCAGCGAGGGGGGACAGGGGAGGACTGAAGCTTTCTTT. Translation gives CASSEGGQGRTEAFF. Together with reference TRBV9 and TRBJ1-1, the CDR3 gives the full variable domain: DSGVTQTPKHLITATGQRVTLRCSPRSGDLSVYWYQQSLDQGLQFLIQYYNGEERAKGNILERFSAQQFPDLHSELNLSSLELGDSALYFCASSEGGQGRTEAFFGQGTRLTVV.

The DNA of the CDR3 is TGTGCCAGCAGCTTGGATAGCGGTACCCAAGAGACCCAGTACTTC. Translating gives CASSLDSGTQETQYF. J is TRBJ2-5 and V is TRBV5-8, with D possibly TRBD2 on 6 matching bases. The V end lost 0 bases, the J end lost 1 base, and 10 bases lay between the germline ends. Germline-derived CDR1 and CDR2 are SGHTS and YDEGEE. This CDR3 has 15 residues.

This chain uses TRBV18 with TRBJ1-1; weak D call: TRBD1 (5 bases). This CDR3 contains 13 residues. The germline V gene encodes CDR1 KGHSH and CDR2 LQKENI. Trimming took off 6 bases at V and 0 bases at J, with 8 bases between the two ends. Here the CDR3 DNA reads TGTGCCAGCTCTACAGGAGTGAACACTGAAGCTTTCTTT. It is translated as CASSTGVNTEAFF.

V and J are TRBV27 and TRBJ1-5; D is unclear. This CDR3 has 15 residues. Trimming pared 5 bases from V and 2 bases from J, leaving 13 bases between. Germline V gene sequence: CDR1 MNHEY, CDR2 SMNVEV (reference sequence). For the CDR3, the DNA is TGTGCCAGCAGTCCATCAACCGGGGGCAATCAGCCCCAGCATTTT. This codes for CASSPSTGGNQPQHF.

V is TRBV18 and J is TRBJ1-2; the match to TRBD1 covers 8 bases. Per germline, CDR1 KGHSH and CDR2 LQKENI. Germline trimming cut 5 bases from V and 4 bases from J; bases unmatched to any gene: 6. The CDR3 has 14 residues. The CDR3 bases are TGTGCCAGCTCATCCTCCGGGACAGGCTATGGCTACACCTTC. This gives the protein CASSSSGTGYGYTF. The whole variable domain, filled in from reference TRBV18 and TRBJ1-2, reads NAGVMQNPRHLVRRRGQEARLRCSPMKGHSHVYWYRQLPEEGLKFMVYLQKENIIDESGMPKERFSAEFPKEGPSILRIQQVVRGDSAAYFCASSSSGTGYGYTFGSGTRLTVV.